This TCR beta chain came from a study of blood T cell repertoires in COVID-19. This clone is deemed large. Some clones are missing from TCRdb's copy, which holds only in-frame ones; the method was immunoSEQ multiplex PCR. The sample comprises roughly 20,000 clones, about 88% of which are singletons, and roughly 10% rests with the top ten. Deletions cut 4 bases from V and 6 bases from J, with 18 bases between. This CDR3 comprises 15 residues. CDR1 LGHDT and CDR2 YNNKEL come from the germline V gene (reference sequence). This receptor was taken from a man in his forties with active COVID-19. This chain uses TRBV3-1 (or the pseudogene TRBV3-2) with TRBJ1-2, with D possibly matching TRBD1 (5 bases). The sequenced material came from peripheral blood. CDR3: CASSRGPPWGDGYTF. CDR3 DNA: TGTGCCAGCAGCCGAGGACCCCCCTGGGGGGATGGCTACACCTTC.